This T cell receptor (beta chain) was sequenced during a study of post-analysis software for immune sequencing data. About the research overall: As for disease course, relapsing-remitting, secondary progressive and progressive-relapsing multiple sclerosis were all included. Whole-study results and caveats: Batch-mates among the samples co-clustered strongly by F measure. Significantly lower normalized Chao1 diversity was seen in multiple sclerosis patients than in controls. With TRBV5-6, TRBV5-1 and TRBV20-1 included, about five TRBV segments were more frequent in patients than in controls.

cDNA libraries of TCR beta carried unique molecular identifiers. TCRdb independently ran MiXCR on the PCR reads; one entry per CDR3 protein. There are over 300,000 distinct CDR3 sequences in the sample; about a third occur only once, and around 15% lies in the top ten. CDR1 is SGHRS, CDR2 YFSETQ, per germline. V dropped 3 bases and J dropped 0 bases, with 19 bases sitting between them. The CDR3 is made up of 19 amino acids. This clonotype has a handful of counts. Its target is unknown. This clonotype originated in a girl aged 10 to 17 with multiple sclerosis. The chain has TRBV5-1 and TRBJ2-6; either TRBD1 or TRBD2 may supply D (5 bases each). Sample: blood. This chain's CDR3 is CASSYLVGVFSSGANVLTF. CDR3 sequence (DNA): TGCGCCAGCAGCTACCTCGTGGGGGTCTTCAGCTCTGGGGCCAACGTCCTGACTTTC.